Following are 11 T cell receptor beta chains from one sample sequenced in a study of T cells of healthy individuals. TCRdb itself ran the 5' RACE reads through MiXCR, one entry per CDR3 protein. The sample records approximately 89,000 distinct CDR3 sequences, around 5.1% being singletons. These receptors originate from a female donor in good health.

This clonotype was picked up many times. The chain couples TRBV28 to TRBJ1-1; D is ambiguous. Germline-derived CDR1 and CDR2 are MDHEN and SYDVKM. V was cut by 8 bases and J by 8 bases, with 18 bases left in between. The CDR3 contains 13 residues. CDR3 coding DNA: TGTGCCAGCGGACGGCTCCAACTTGGGGAAGCTTTCTTT. Translation gives CASGRLQLGEAFF.

This clonotype was picked up a small number of times. The chain links TRBV27 to TRBJ1-4; weak D call: TRBD1 (5 bases). The V gene's germline CDR1 is MNHEY and CDR2 SMNVEV (reference sequence). Between the trimmed V and J ends, which lost 2 bases and 5 bases, there was a span of 12 bases. The CDR3 has 15 amino acids. The CDR3 coding sequence is TGTGCCAGCAGTTTAATCGCAGGGTCGAATGAAAAACTGTTTTTT. This sequence encodes CASSLIAGSNEKLFF. Drawing the rest from reference TRBV27 and TRBJ1-4, the complete variable domain is EAQVTQNPRYLITVTGKKLTVTCSQNMNHEYMSWYRQDPGLGLRQIYYSMNVEVTDKGDVPEGYKVSRKEKRNFPLILESPSPNQTSLYFCASSLIAGSNEKLFFGSGTQLSVL.

This clonotype appeared a few times. The rearrangement joins TRBV19 to TRBJ1-4; D uncertain. Germline CDR1 is LNHDA and CDR2 is SQIVND (reference sequence). The CDR3 covers 13 residues. V was cut by 4 bases and J by 4 bases, with 7 bases left in between. CDR3 sequence reads: CASSTSVNEKLFF. CDR3 DNA sequence: TGTGCCAGTAGTACCTCCGTTAATGAAAAACTGTTTTTT.

The chain recombines TRBV6-5 with TRBJ2-7; D tentatively fits TRBD1 or TRBD2 (7 bases each). Germline loops: CDR1 MNHEY, CDR2 SVGAGI. Trimming shortened V by 5 bases and J by 5 bases, and 19 bases separated the two germline ends. The CDR3 has 15 residues. The CDR3 DNA is TGTGCCAGCAGTGGGGGGGGACAGAGGACGGACGAGCAGTACTTC. It yields the protein CASSGGGQRTDEQYF.

The sample holds a few counts of this clonotype. The chain recombines TRBV4-1 with TRBJ1-5; 7 nucleotides align to TRBD1. In germline, CDR1 is MGHRA, CDR2 YSYEKL. The V gene end was trimmed by 5 bases and the J gene end by 3 bases; junction bases not matched to a gene: 7. CDR3 size: 15 residues. In nucleotides, the CDR3 is TGCGCCAGCAGCGCTACCGGGACAGTCAATCAGCCCCAGCATTTT. The encoded protein is CASSATGTVNQPQHF.

This clonotype turned up a few times. In DNA, the CDR3 is TGTGCCAGCAGCCCCCACGTTCTCGCCGCAACTGAAGCTTTCTTT. Amino acid sequence: CASSPHVLAATEAFF. J is TRBJ1-1 and V is TRBV3-1, with D hard to call. Germline V lookup: CDR1 LGHDT, CDR2 YNNKEL (reference sequence). The V gene lost 4 bases and the J gene lost 5 bases, with 17 bases spanning the gap. CDR3 length: 15 residues.

This clonotype was recorded many times. This chain uses TRBV12-3 or TRBV12-4 with TRBJ2-7; D is unresolved. Trimming left V 4 bases short and J 2 bases short, with 9 bases between. CDR3 length equals 13 residues. The chain's CDR3 is CASSSAGPYEQYF. The CDR3 bases are TGTGCCAGCAGTTCGGCAGGACCCTACGAGCAGTACTTC.

V and J are TRBV2 and TRBJ2-1, with 8 bases that match TRBD2. This CDR3 region has 17 residues. The J segment lost 3 bases and the V segment lost 4 bases, leaving 11 bases of the junction unmatched. CDR1 and CDR2 (germline): SNHLY, FYNNEI. The CDR3 loop is CASSGDREGVLYNEQFF. CDR3 coding DNA: TGTGCCAGCAGTGGCGATCGGGAGGGCGTTCTCTACAATGAGCAGTTCTTC.

V and J are TRBV7-9 and TRBJ1-1, with D possibly being TRBD1 (6 bases). The CDR3 runs 14 residues. Trimming removed 4 bases from V and 4 bases from J, with 13 bases in between. From germline, CDR1 is SEHNR and CDR2 FQNEAQ (reference sequence). CDR3 region: CASSSQGGVTEAFF. The CDR3 DNA reads TGTGCCAGCAGCTCCCAAGGGGGGGTCACTGAAGCTTTCTTT.

In its sample, this clonotype was seen many times. The genes are TRBV14 and TRBJ2-3, with 9 positions matching TRBD1. J gave up 3 bases and V 4 bases, and 5 bases lay outside the gene matches. Germline V gives CDR1 SGHDN, CDR2 FVKESK. This CDR3 contains 15 residues. The CDR3 region has the DNA TGTGCCAGCAGCCCAGGACAGGGGTGGACAGATACGCAGTATTTT. It encodes CASSPGQGWTDTQYF. The complete variable domain, with remaining parts taken from reference TRBV14 and TRBJ2-3, reads EAGVTQFPSHSVIEKGQTVTLRCDPISGHDNLYWYRRVMGKEIKFLLHFVKESKQDESGMPNNRFLAERTGGTYSTLKVQPAELEDSGVYFCASSPGQGWTDTQYFGPGTRLTVL.

This clonotype was seen a few times. The rearrangement joins TRBV12-3 or TRBV12-4 to TRBJ2-1, with D perhaps given as TRBD1 or TRBD2 (5 bases each). The CDR3 runs 13 residues. Trimming took off 10 bases at V and 5 bases at J, with 15 bases between the two ends. The CDR3 coding sequence is TGTGCCACCCGACGGGGCGGTCACAATGAGCAGTTCTTC. Translation gives CATRRGGHNEQFF.